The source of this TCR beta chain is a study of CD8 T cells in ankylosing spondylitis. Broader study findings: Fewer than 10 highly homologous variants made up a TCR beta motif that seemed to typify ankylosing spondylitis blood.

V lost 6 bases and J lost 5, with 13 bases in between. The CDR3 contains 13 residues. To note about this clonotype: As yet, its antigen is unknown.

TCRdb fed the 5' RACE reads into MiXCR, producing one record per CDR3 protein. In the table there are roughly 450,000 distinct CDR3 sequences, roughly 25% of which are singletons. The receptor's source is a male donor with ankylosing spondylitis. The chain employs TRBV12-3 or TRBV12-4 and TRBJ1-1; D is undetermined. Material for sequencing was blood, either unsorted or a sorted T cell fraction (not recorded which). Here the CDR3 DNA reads TGTGCCAGCAGCTACGCCTCGAGGACTGAAGCTTTCTTT. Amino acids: CASSYASRTEAFF.